What follows are 25 T cell receptor beta chains derived from one specimen sequenced in a study of T-cell reconstitution after alpha-beta-depleted transplantation in children. TCRbeta library construction was performed incorporating unique molecular identifiers. Each CDR3 protein is one row after TCRdb ran MiXCR on the PCR reads. Of some 830,000 distinct CDR3 sequences in the sample, roughly 16% are singletons; the top ten hold around 5.3%. Sequencing was performed on PBMCs, mostly from graft donor cells, taken 360 days after TCRalphabeta/CD19-depleted stem cell transplant. These TCRs come from a male patient between 5 and 17 years old who had a stem cell transplant for acute lymphoblastic leukemia, so the T cells may come from the graft donor.

This clonotype appeared a few times. The genes are TRBV29-1 and TRBJ1-1, with TRBD1 as a possible D gene (6 bases). Deletions cut 2 bases from V and 4 bases from J, with 14 bases between. The CDR3 length is 14 residues. Germline V gives CDR1 SQVTM, CDR2 ANQGSEA. CDR3 loop: CSVETRGRGTEAFF. For the CDR3, the DNA is TGCAGCGTTGAAACCCGGGGGCGGGGCACTGAAGCTTTCTTT. Together with reference TRBV29-1 and TRBJ1-1, the CDR3 gives the full variable domain: SAVISQKPSRDICQRGTSLTIQCQVDSQVTMMFWYRQQPGQSLTLIATANQGSEATYESGFVIDKFPISRPNLTFSTLTVSNMSPEDSSIYLCSVETRGRGTEAFFGQGTRLTVV.

This clonotype was seen repeatedly, ten times or more. The genes are TRBV5-1 and TRBJ2-5, with 11 bases identical to TRBD2. The V and J ends lost 4 bases and 6 bases, in that order; junction bases with no gene match: 8. Germline lookup yields CDR1 SGHRS and CDR2 YFSETQ. The CDR3 has 15 amino acids. The CDR3 DNA sequence: TGCGCCAGCAGCAAACTAGCGGGAGCGATGAAGACCCAGTACTTC. It translates to CASSKLAGAMKTQYF.

The chain recombines TRBV27 with TRBJ2-6, with TRBD1 matching 10 bases. CDR1 is MNHEY and CDR2 is SMNVEV in the germline V gene (reference sequence). The length of the CDR3 is 19 residues. V shed 3 bases, J shed 0 bases, and the junction held 8 bases outside the gene matches. The CDR3 bases are TGTGCCAGCAGTTTCAACCGGGACAGGGGCCCCTCTGGGGCCAACGTCCTGACTTTC. Its translation is CASSFNRDRGPSGANVLTF.

The rearrangement joins TRBV20-1 to TRBJ1-1, with no clear D. Germline V gene lookup returns CDR1 DFQATT and CDR2 SNEGSKA (reference sequence). V gave up 7 bases and J gave up 0 bases, with 12 bases separating them. The CDR3 is 13 residues long. CDR3 region: CSVKDPMNTEAFF. CDR3 DNA: TGCAGTGTTAAGGACCCGATGAACACTGAAGCTTTCTTT.

The rearrangement joins TRBV28 to TRBJ2-2, with unresolved D. Trimming took 3 bases from V and 6 from J, leaving 8 bases between them. The CDR3 is 13 residues long. Germline V gene sequence: CDR1 MDHEN, CDR2 SYDVKM. CDR3 in DNA: TGTGCCAGCAGTTTTTCGGAGCCCGGGGAGCTGTTTTTT. It encodes CASSFSEPGELFF.

This clonotype appeared a few times. The chain recombines TRBV5-1 with TRBJ2-3, with 7 bases identical to TRBD1. The CDR3 has 14 amino acids. Germline V CDR1 and CDR2: SGHRS, YFSETQ. The junction had 2 bases not matched to a gene; V was cut back by 4 bases and J by 0 bases. This CDR3 is CASSTDRSTDTQYF. The CDR3 DNA reads as TGCGCCAGCAGCACGGACAGGAGCACAGATACGCAGTATTTT.

This clonotype was picked up a small number of times. This chain links TRBV5-6 with TRBJ2-1; the D is unclear. Germline CDR1 reads SGHDT; CDR2 reads YYEEEE. Trimming stripped 9 bases from V and 5 bases from J, with 12 bases between. This CDR3 comprises 12 residues. The CDR3 reads CATSARDNEQFF. The CDR3 bases are TGTGCCACCTCCGCCCGGGACAATGAGCAGTTCTTC.

The J gene is TRBJ2-7, the V gene TRBV6-5, with TRBD2 matching 8 bases. With V trimmed by 2 bases and J by 2 bases, 8 bases remained unmatched. This CDR3 comprises 16 residues. The germline V gene encodes CDR1 MNHEY and CDR2 SVGAGI. CDR3 coding DNA: TGTGCCAGCAGTTACGCCCCGGGAGGGATCACCTACGAGCAGTACTTC. Translated: CASSYAPGGITYEQYF.

There are a few counts of this clonotype. This chain uses TRBV6-4 with TRBJ1-2; D ambiguous. The CDR3 consists of 16 residues. The germline V gene has CDR1 MRHNA and CDR2 SNTAGT. V lost 2 bases and J 8 bases, leaving 21 bases between the germline ends. The CDR3: CASSDKGLRYRAGYTF. As DNA, the CDR3 is TGTGCCAGCAGTGACAAGGGATTACGATATAGGGCCGGCTACACCTTC.

This clonotype was found a few times. The chain couples TRBV13 to TRBJ2-7; no clear D. The CDR3 contains 14 residues. Germline V CDR1 and CDR2: PRHDT, FYEKMQ (reference sequence). V lost 5 bases, J lost 1 base, and 12 bases lay in between. The CDR3 loop reads CASSGRTLSYEQYF. The CDR3 bases are TGTGCCAGCAGCGGACGGACCCTTTCCTACGAGCAGTACTTC. Using reference TRBV13 and TRBJ2-7 for the parts outside the CDR3, the full variable domain is AAGVIQSPRHLIKEKRETATLKCYPIPRHDTVYWYQQGPGQDPQFLISFYEKMQSDKGSIPDRFSAQQFSDYHSELNMSSLELGDSALYFCASSGRTLSYEQYFGPGTRLTVT.

CDR3 sequence: CASSLIAGGFVADTQYF. CDR3 nucleotides: TGCGCCAGCAGCTTAATAGCGGGAGGCTTTGTCGCAGATACGCAGTATTTT. The V call is TRBV5-1, the J call TRBJ2-3; 10 positions match TRBD2. Germline lookup yields CDR1 SGHRS and CDR2 YFSETQ. This CDR3 comprises 17 residues. The trim removed 2 bases at V and 4 bases at J, leaving 10 bases unmatched.

This clonotype has just a few counts. This chain connects TRBV27 to TRBJ2-7; 7 bases are shared with TRBD1. The V gene end was trimmed by 0 bases and the J gene end by 1 base; junction bases not matched to a gene: 9. Germline CDR1 MNHEY, CDR2 SMNVEV (reference sequence). The CDR3 runs 17 residues. CDR3 region: CASSLSVATGTSYEQYF. The CDR3 DNA reads as TGTGCCAGCAGTTTATCGGTGGCGACAGGGACATCCTACGAGCAGTACTTC.

The gene calls are TRBV7-6 and TRBJ2-1; TRBD2 matches at 9 bases. The V gene end was trimmed by 1 base and the J gene end by 8 bases; junction bases not matched to a gene: 12. The germline gives CDR1 SGHVS, CDR2 FNYEAQ. The CDR3 loop spans 17 amino acids. The CDR3 reads CASSLDIAGDVVDEQFF. In DNA, the CDR3 is TGTGCCAGCAGCTTAGATATAGCGGGAGATGTAGTAGATGAGCAGTTCTTC.

The chain combines TRBV7-3 with TRBJ2-3; the D call may be TRBD1 or TRBD2 (5 bases each). V was shortened by 5 bases and J by 6 bases, with 18 bases between the two germline ends. Germline V gene lookup returns CDR1 SGHTA and CDR2 FQGTGA. The CDR3 is 15 residues long. The CDR3 protein is CASSPTGALGDTQYF. The CDR3 DNA follows: TGTGCCAGCAGCCCAACCGGGGCCTTAGGGGATACGCAGTATTTT.

This clonotype appeared a single time. The CDR3 nucleotides read TGTGCCAGCAGCTTATATATGGGCTATAACTATGGCTACACCTTC. Protein product: CASSLYMGYNYGYTF. This chain uses TRBV11-2 with TRBJ1-2; D is unclear. Trimming pared 2 bases from V and 1 base from J, leaving 11 bases between. The V gene's germline CDR1 is SGHAT and CDR2 FQNNGV. This CDR3 region has 15 residues.

This clonotype was detected only a few times. V usage is TRBV29-1 and J usage is TRBJ2-5, with TRBD2 matching over 11 bases. CDR3 length: 14 amino acids. Germline-derived CDR1 and CDR2 are SQVTM and ANQGSEA. Germline trimming cut 3 bases from V and 5 bases from J; bases unmatched to any gene: 5. In nucleotides, the CDR3 is TGCAGCGTTGAGGGGACTAGCGGCAGGGAGACCCAGTACTTC. It specifies CSVEGTSGRETQYF.

This clonotype was seen only a few times. The genes are TRBV29-1 and TRBJ2-7; D may be TRBD1 (5 bases). Germline values: CDR1 SQVTM, CDR2 ANQGSEA. V dropped 6 bases and J dropped 0 bases, with 15 bases sitting between them. This CDR3 has 14 amino acids. The CDR3 DNA reads TGCAGCGTCTCTTCTTCCAGGGCCTCCTACGAGCAGTACTTC. It specifies CSVSSSRASYEQYF.

A few counts support this clonotype. This chain uses TRBV6-5 with TRBJ2-1; unclear D gene. Germline-derived CDR1 and CDR2 are MNHEY and SVGAGI. Deletions cut 3 bases from V and 5 bases from J, with 8 bases between. The CDR3 spans 13 residues. The CDR3 region has the DNA TGTGCCAGCAGTTATTTACCTAACAATGAGCAGTTCTTC. This codes for CASSYLPNNEQFF.

This clonotype came up a few times. This chain uses TRBV6-5 with TRBJ1-3, with D possibly being TRBD1 (5 bases). The CDR3 is made up of 15 amino acids. Germline loops: CDR1 MNHEY, CDR2 SVGAGI. V lost 0 bases, J lost 7 bases, and 13 bases lay in between. The CDR3 nucleotides read TGTGCCAGCAGTTACTCTGACAGCCAGAGGAACACCATATATTTT. Translation gives CASSYSDSQRNTIYF.

V and J are TRBV6-1 and TRBJ1-5, with a tentative D call TRBD1 (6 bases). The germline V gene has CDR1 MNHNS and CDR2 SASEGT. V shed 4 bases and J shed 3 bases, with 13 bases lying between them. This CDR3 comprises 15 residues. The CDR3 DNA reads as TGTGCCAGCAGTGCCCACAGGGTTGCCAATCAGCCCCAGCATTTT. It codes for CASSAHRVANQPQHF.

This clonotype showed up just a few times. This sequence joins TRBV20-1 and TRBJ1-5, with D uncertain. CDR1 DFQATT and CDR2 SNEGSKA come from the germline V gene (reference sequence). CDR3 length: 14 residues. V was clipped by 1 base and J by 3 bases, with 10 bases between them. The CDR3 here is CSARGPGDNQPQHF. CDR3 bases: TGCAGTGCTAGAGGCCCTGGGGACAATCAGCCCCAGCATTTT.

V gene TRBV20-1 combines with J gene TRBJ2-7; TRBD1 matches 7 bases. CDR3 length equals 15 residues. The V segment lost 3 bases and the J segment 0 bases; nucleotides outside the gene matches: 8. CDR1 DFQATT and CDR2 SNEGSKA come from the germline V gene (reference sequence). The CDR3 loop reads CSASAGTVSSYEQYF. CDR3 coding DNA: TGCAGTGCTAGCGCCGGGACAGTTAGCTCCTACGAGCAGTACTTC.

This clonotype was counted ten times or more. One end of the junction varies from germline; a read error may be responsible. The V call is TRBV5-1, the J call TRBJ2-3; D is perhaps TRBD2 (5 bases). The CDR3 consists of 14 residues. Germline lookup yields CDR1 SGHRS and CDR2 YFSETQ. This CDR3 is CASSFGGSTDTQYF. The CDR3 DNA is TGTGCCAGCAGTTTTGGCGGGAGCACAGATACGCAGTATTTT.

V usage is TRBV4-1 and J usage is TRBJ2-7, with D perhaps TRBD2 (6 bases). There are 15 residues in the CDR3. Germline-derived CDR1 and CDR2 are MGHRA and YSYEKL. Trimming stripped 2 bases from V and 3 bases from J, with 14 bases between. CDR3 residues: CASSQPTRRFYEQYF. DNA for the CDR3: TGCGCCAGCAGCCAACCGACTAGGAGGTTCTACGAGCAGTACTTC.

This rearrangement joins TRBV7-9 to TRBJ1-2, with a tentative D call TRBD1 (6 bases). Germline CDR1 is SEHNR and CDR2 is FQNEAQ (reference sequence). The CDR3 runs 13 residues. Trimming pared 2 bases from V and 7 bases from J, leaving 11 bases between. The CDR3 reads CASSLRTVPGYTF. In nucleotides, the CDR3 is TGTGCCAGCAGCTTAAGGACAGTTCCTGGCTACACCTTC.